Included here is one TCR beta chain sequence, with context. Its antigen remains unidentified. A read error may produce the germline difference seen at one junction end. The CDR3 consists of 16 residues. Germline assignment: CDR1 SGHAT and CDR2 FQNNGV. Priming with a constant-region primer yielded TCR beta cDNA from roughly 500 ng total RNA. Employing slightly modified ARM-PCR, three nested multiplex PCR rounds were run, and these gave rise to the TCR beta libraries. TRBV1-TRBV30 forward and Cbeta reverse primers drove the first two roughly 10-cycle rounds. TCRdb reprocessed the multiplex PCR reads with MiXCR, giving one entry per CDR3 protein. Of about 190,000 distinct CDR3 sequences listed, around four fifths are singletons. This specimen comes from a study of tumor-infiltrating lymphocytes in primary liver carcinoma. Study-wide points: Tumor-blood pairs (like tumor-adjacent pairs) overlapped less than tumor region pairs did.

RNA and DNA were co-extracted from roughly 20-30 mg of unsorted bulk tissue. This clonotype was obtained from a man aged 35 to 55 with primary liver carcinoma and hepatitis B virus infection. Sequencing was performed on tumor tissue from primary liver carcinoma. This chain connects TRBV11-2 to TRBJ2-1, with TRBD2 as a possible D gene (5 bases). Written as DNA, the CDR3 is TGTACCAGCACTTTTTCTAGCCAGAGCTCGTACAATGGGCAATTCTTC. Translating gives CTSTFSSQSSYNGQFF.